Presented here are 30 T cell receptor beta chains from one specimen sequenced in a study of T-cell reconstitution after alpha-beta-depleted transplantation in children (dated by TCRdb to about 2016). Receptor libraries were prepared by PCR. The sequencing machine was an Illumina HiSeq 2500. TCR library preparation used molecular barcoding, with unique molecular identifiers applied to normalize quantification of the TCRbeta repertoire. The raw public data were reprocessed by TCRdb itself: fastp quality trimming at Q25, MiXCR clonotype calling, in-frame beta chains only. Every CDR3 protein is listed once, alongside the most common genes and DNA of its rows. The sample data list approximately 490,000 distinct CDR3 sequences, and around an eighth of these were observed just once. Approximately 5.4% of the sample rests with the top ten. The source material was PBMCs from the stem cell graft donor, sampled from the stem cell graft. The source of these receptors is a human donor who donated a stem cell graft to a child with combined immunodeficiency.

V is TRBV7-2 and J is TRBJ2-3, with unresolved D. The CDR3 has 17 amino acids. V gave up 1 base and J gave up 0 bases, with 14 bases separating them. The germline V gene encodes CDR1 SGHTA and CDR2 FQGNSA. Here the CDR3 reads CASSLVRILTSTDTQYF. In nucleotides, the CDR3 is TGTGCCAGCAGCTTAGTTCGGATATTAACCAGCACAGATACGCAGTATTTT.

This clonotype was seen more than once but under ten times. The rearrangement joins TRBV9 to TRBJ1-2; maybe TRBD1 (6 bases). This CDR3 has 12 residues. Trimming cost V 2 bases and J 4 bases, with 6 bases left between them. In germline, CDR1 is SGDLS, CDR2 YYNGEE. DNA of the CDR3: TGTGCCAGCAGCGTGGACAGCTATGGCTACACCTTC. This translates into CASSVDSYGYTF.

This clonotype was seen many times. The chain carries TRBV6-5 and TRBJ2-1; D may be TRBD2 (7 bases). The V end was cut by 0 bases, the J end by 4 bases, with 13 bases between. The CDR3 sequence is 16 residues long. Germline V gene data show CDR1 as MNHEY and CDR2 as SVGAGI. In DNA, the CDR3 is TGTGCCAGCAGTTACTCGGGGGGGCTAGGATACAATGAGCAGTTCTTC. This sequence encodes CASSYSGGLGYNEQFF.

The CDR3 loop is CATSRPGTGAQETQYF. CDR3 in DNA: TGTGCCACCAGCCGCCCCGGGACAGGGGCCCAAGAGACCCAGTACTTC. The chain uses TRBV15 and TRBJ2-5; 10 nucleotides agree with TRBD1. Germline trimming cut 5 bases from V and 1 base from J; bases unmatched to any gene: 7. Germline CDR1 reads LNHNV; CDR2 reads YYDKDF (reference sequence). This CDR3 has 16 amino acids.

J is TRBJ2-7 and V is TRBV20-1; TRBD1 matches 8 bases. Germline CDR1 is DFQATT and CDR2 is SNEGSKA (reference sequence). CDR3 length: 12 amino acids. V lost 4 bases, J lost 2 bases, and 1 base stayed unmatched. CDR3 bases: TGCAGTGCTAACAGGGGGGCCTACGAGCAGTACTTC. This encodes CSANRGAYEQYF.

This clonotype was recorded at least ten times. The chain recombines TRBV5-1 with TRBJ2-1; 10 bases align to TRBD2. CDR1 SGHRS and CDR2 YFSETQ come from the germline V gene. The CDR3 is 17 residues long. With V trimmed by 0 bases and J by 0 bases, 3 bases remained unmatched. The CDR3 nucleotides read TGCGCCAGCAGCTTGGTACTAGCGGGACTCTCCTACAATGAGCAGTTCTTC. Translation: CASSLVLAGLSYNEQFF.

This clonotype was counted at least ten times. The rearrangement uses TRBV18 and TRBJ2-7, with TRBD2 matching 14 bases. CDR1 and CDR2 from the germline V gene are KGHSH and LQKENI. The length of the CDR3 is 23 residues. With 2 bases clipped from V and 3 bases from J, the junction kept 24 bases outside the gene matches. The CDR3 DNA reads TGTGCCAGCTCACCAGTCGGAACAGGCCTTCCCCCGGGACTAGCGGGAGATCACTACGAGCAGTACTTC. It translates to CASSPVGTGLPPGLAGDHYEQYF. The full variable domain, with the rest looked up from reference TRBV18 and TRBJ2-7, is NAGVMQNPRHLVRRRGQEARLRCSPMKGHSHVYWYRQLPEEGLKFMVYLQKENIIDESGMPKERFSAEFPKEGPSILRIQQVVRGDSAAYFCASSPVGTGLPPGLAGDHYEQYFGPGTRLTVT.

This clonotype turned up a few times. This chain joins TRBV27 and TRBJ2-7, with D hard to call. Looked up from germline, CDR1 is MNHEY and CDR2 is SMNVEV (reference sequence). Trimming left V 4 bases short and J 7 bases short, with 14 bases between. The CDR3 is 13 amino acids. The CDR3 DNA reads TGTGCCAGCAGTTCCCTCGCCCCTTGGGAGCAGTACTTC. The encoded protein is CASSSLAPWEQYF.

This clonotype has only a few counts. The CDR3 reads CASRTNSQGFTGANVLTF. CDR3 sequence (DNA): TGTGCCAGCAGAACAAACAGCCAGGGCTTCACTGGGGCCAACGTCCTGACTTTC. The chain uses TRBV12-3 or TRBV12-4 and TRBJ2-6, with D possibly TRBD1 on 5 matching bases. V was cut by 6 bases and J by 2 bases, with 20 bases left in between. There are 18 residues in the CDR3.

As concerns this clonotype: Mismatch with germline at one junction end may stem from a read error. The chain couples TRBV28 to TRBJ2-1, with D perhaps matching TRBD1 (7 bases). Germline CDR1 and CDR2: MDHEN and SYDVKM. This CDR3 contains 11 residues. The CDR3 nucleotides read TGTTCCAGCAGGAGGGGGCGTGAGCAGTTCTTC. It codes for CSSRRGREQFF.

This clonotype was seen a handful of times. This rearrangement joins TRBV20-1 to TRBJ2-3; 7 bases line up with TRBD1. Germline CDR1 and CDR2: DFQATT and SNEGSKA (reference sequence). The CDR3 covers 15 residues. J lost 2 bases, V lost 6 bases, and 11 bases had no gene match. For the CDR3, the DNA is TGCAGTGCGTTAGGGGGCCCACCACCCACAGATACGCAGTATTTT. Its translation is CSALGGPPPTDTQYF.

This sequence joins TRBV5-4 and TRBJ1-2; unclear D gene. V lost 4 bases, J lost 9 bases, and 19 bases lay in between. This CDR3 comprises 14 residues. Germline CDR1 is SGHNT and CDR2 is YYREEE (reference sequence). CDR3 nucleotide sequence: TGTGCCAGCAGCCTTGGATGGGAAGATAGGAGCTACACCTTC. Translation: CASSLGWEDRSYTF.

The chain employs TRBV30 and TRBJ1-3, with TRBD1 as a possible D gene (5 bases). With 2 bases removed from V and 9 bases from J, the gap between germline ends came to 26 bases. Germline V gene sequence: CDR1 GTSNPN, CDR2 SVGIG (reference sequence). CDR3 length: 17 amino acids. CDR3 coding DNA: TGTGCCTGGAGTTACAGAACCGGGACCCGATCGTGGGGCACCATATATTTT. This sequence encodes CAWSYRTGTRSWGTIYF.

This clonotype occurred many times. V usage is TRBV29-1 and J usage is TRBJ2-7, with D maybe TRBD1 (5 bases). Germline CDR1 is SQVTM and CDR2 is ANQGSEA. V gave up 6 bases and J gave up 4 bases, with 16 bases separating them. The CDR3 is made up of 13 amino acids. The CDR3 region has the DNA TGCAGCGTGGTACAGGATCGGTTATACGAGCAGTACTTC. It translates to CSVVQDRLYEQYF.

This clonotype has more than one count but fewer than ten. The DNA of the CDR3 is TGTGCCAGCAGCGGGACAGGGATTCATGAGCAGTTCTTC. This gives the protein CASSGTGIHEQFF. The genes are TRBV9 and TRBJ2-1, with 8 bases that match TRBD1. Per the germline V gene, CDR1 is SGDLS and CDR2 is YYNGEE. V shed 3 bases, J shed 8 bases, and the junction held 4 bases outside the gene matches. This CDR3 is 13 amino acids long.

This clonotype was counted at least ten times. The chain combines TRBV12-3 or TRBV12-4 with TRBJ2-5; D is possibly TRBD2 (5 bases). The CDR3 loop spans 13 amino acids. V was cut by 1 base and J by 7 bases, with 10 bases left in between. In DNA form, the CDR3 reads TGTGCCAGCAGTTTAGGACGGGGTGGGACCCAGTACTTC. Encoded protein: CASSLGRGGTQYF.

This clonotype has just a few counts. This chain joins TRBV3-1 and TRBJ2-1, with TRBD2 matching over 7 bases. Germline lookup yields CDR1 LGHDT and CDR2 YNNKEL (reference sequence). The CDR3 runs to 18 residues. Trimming took 1 base from V and 7 from J; bases not matched to a gene: 16. The CDR3 spells CASSQGSLFAGEGNEQFF. CDR3 nucleotides: TGTGCCAGCAGCCAAGGGTCCCTCTTCGCGGGAGAGGGGAATGAGCAGTTCTTC.

This clonotype appeared a few times. The chain recombines TRBV28 with TRBJ1-2; possibly TRBD1 for D (6 bases). The CDR3 loop spans 17 amino acids. V gave up 7 bases and J gave up 5 bases, with 26 bases separating them. CDR1 and CDR2 from the germline V gene are MDHEN and SYDVKM. The CDR3 DNA sequence: TGTGCCAGCACTGAGGGCCGGGGGCGCTTGGTGGTATATGGCTACACCTTC. The encoded protein is CASTEGRGRLVVYGYTF.

The gene calls are TRBV3-1 and TRBJ2-6, with a possible D match to TRBD1 (6 bases). CDR3 size: 17 residues. V lost 1 base and J lost 0, with 10 bases in between. The germline CDR1 and CDR2 sequences are LGHDT and YNNKEL (reference sequence). The DNA of the CDR3 is TGTGCCAGCAGCCAAGTCCGGGACAACTCTGGGGCCAACGTCCTGACTTTC. It yields the protein CASSQVRDNSGANVLTF.

The chain joins TRBV24-1 to TRBJ2-2; no firm D call. This CDR3 spans 13 amino acids. The V and J ends lost 3 bases and 4 bases respectively, with 5 bases between them. Germline assignment: CDR1 KGHDR and CDR2 SFDVKD. The chain's CDR3 is CATSDGRTGELFF. Here the CDR3 DNA reads TGTGCCACCAGTGATGGACGCACCGGGGAGCTGTTTTTT.

The rearrangement joins TRBV27 to TRBJ2-3, with TRBD1 identical over 8 bases. Trimming took 6 bases from V and 0 from J; bases not matched to a gene: 8. Germline V lookup: CDR1 MNHEY, CDR2 SMNVEV (reference sequence). This CDR3 has 16 residues. CDR3 DNA: TGTGCCAGCAGCCCCCAGGGGGCGCGAAGCACAGATACGCAGTATTTT. It is translated as CASSPQGARSTDTQYF.

This clonotype was detected ten times or more. V usage is TRBV4-3 and J usage is TRBJ2-2, with no clear D. The germline V gene encodes CDR1 LGHNA and CDR2 YSLEER. Deletions cut 0 bases from V and 6 bases from J, with 11 bases between. The CDR3 runs 15 residues. CDR3 sequence reads: CASSQESSSPGELFF. CDR3 nucleotides: TGCGCCAGCAGCCAAGAATCTAGTTCCCCCGGGGAGCTGTTTTTT.

This clonotype was observed at least ten times. The genes are TRBV10-3 and TRBJ1-2; weak D call: TRBD1 (6 bases). V was clipped by 8 bases and J by 8 bases, with 24 bases between them. The CDR3 is 15 amino acids. Germline CDR1 is ENHRY and CDR2 is SYGVKD. CDR3 DNA: TGTGCCATCCCTGAAGACACAGGGTATGGCTGGGGCTACACCTTC. This translates into CAIPEDTGYGWGYTF.

This clonotype was detected ten times or more. J is TRBJ2-7 and V is TRBV12-3 or TRBV12-4; unclear D gene. Trimming took 4 bases from V and 4 from J, leaving 8 bases between them. This CDR3 is built from 12 residues. CDR3 nucleotides: TGTGCCAGCAGTTCGATTGGTTACGAGCAGTACTTC. This gives the protein CASSSIGYEQYF.

This clonotype was detected many times. J is TRBJ1-1 and V is TRBV20-1; the D gene is possibly TRBD1 (5 bases). The CDR3 runs 13 residues. Germline V gene data show CDR1 as DFQATT and CDR2 as SNEGSKA (reference sequence). V was clipped by 4 bases and J by 1 base, with 10 bases between them. CDR3 residues: CSAKGRANTEAFF. DNA for the CDR3: TGCAGTGCTAAAGGCAGGGCGAACACTGAAGCTTTCTTT.

The chain is built from TRBV5-6 and TRBJ1-5, with 7 bases identical to TRBD1. Germline assignment: CDR1 SGHDT and CDR2 YYEEEE. V trimming: 3 bases; J trimming: 0 bases; junction bases outside the gene matches: 12. The CDR3 is 18 amino acids. CDR3 protein: CASSSSGQEIYSNQPQHF. In DNA, the CDR3 is TGTGCCAGCAGCTCGTCAGGACAGGAGATTTATAGCAATCAGCCCCAGCATTTT.

This clonotype has just a few counts. The chain uses TRBV12-3 or TRBV12-4 and TRBJ2-7; D is unresolved. The ends were cut back, 5 bases at V and 3 bases at J, with 20 bases in the middle. The CDR3 covers 16 residues. DNA of the CDR3: TGTGCCAGCAGTCTCTGGCGAGCCAACGGACGCTACGAGCAGTACTTC. Amino acid sequence: CASSLWRANGRYEQYF.

This clonotype has ten or more counts. The chain is built from TRBV6-5 and TRBJ2-3; tentatively, D is TRBD2 (5 bases). The CDR3 consists of 12 residues. V lost 9 bases and J lost 3, with 10 bases in between. Germline V gene data show CDR1 as MNHEY and CDR2 as SVGAGI. The CDR3 region has the DNA TGTGCCAGTGGAGGATGGACAGATACGCAGTATTTT. It yields the protein CASGGWTDTQYF.

There are many counts of this clonotype. This chain uses TRBV28 with TRBJ2-5, with a weak D call TRBD2 (6 bases). Germline CDR1 reads MDHEN; CDR2 reads SYDVKM. Between the trimmed V and J ends, which lost 3 bases and 4 bases, there was a span of 12 bases. CDR3 length: 14 residues. CDR3 in amino acids: CASSLRGLGETQYF. The CDR3 DNA reads as TGTGCCAGCAGTTTGCGGGGATTGGGAGAGACCCAGTACTTC.

A few counts support this clonotype. This chain joins TRBV14 and TRBJ1-2; D not certain. V was clipped by 4 bases and J by 4 bases, with 16 bases between them. The CDR3 contains 15 residues. Germline V CDR1 and CDR2: SGHDN, FVKESK. CDR3 nucleotides: TGTGCCAGCAGCCTTGGACGGCGGGAGCTCTATGGCTACACCTTC. Translating it yields CASSLGRRELYGYTF.